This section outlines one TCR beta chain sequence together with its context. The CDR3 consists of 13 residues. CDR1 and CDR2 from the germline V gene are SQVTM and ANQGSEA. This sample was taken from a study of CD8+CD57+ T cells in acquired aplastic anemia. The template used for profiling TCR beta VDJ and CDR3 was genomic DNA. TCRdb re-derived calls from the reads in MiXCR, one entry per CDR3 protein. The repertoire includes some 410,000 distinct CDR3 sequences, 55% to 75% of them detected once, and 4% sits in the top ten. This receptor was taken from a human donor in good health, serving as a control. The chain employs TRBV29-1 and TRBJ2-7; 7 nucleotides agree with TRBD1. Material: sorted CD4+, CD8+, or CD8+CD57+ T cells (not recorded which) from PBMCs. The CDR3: CNVGDREDHEQYF. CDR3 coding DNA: TGCAACGTGGGGGACAGAGAGGACCACGAGCAGTACTTC.